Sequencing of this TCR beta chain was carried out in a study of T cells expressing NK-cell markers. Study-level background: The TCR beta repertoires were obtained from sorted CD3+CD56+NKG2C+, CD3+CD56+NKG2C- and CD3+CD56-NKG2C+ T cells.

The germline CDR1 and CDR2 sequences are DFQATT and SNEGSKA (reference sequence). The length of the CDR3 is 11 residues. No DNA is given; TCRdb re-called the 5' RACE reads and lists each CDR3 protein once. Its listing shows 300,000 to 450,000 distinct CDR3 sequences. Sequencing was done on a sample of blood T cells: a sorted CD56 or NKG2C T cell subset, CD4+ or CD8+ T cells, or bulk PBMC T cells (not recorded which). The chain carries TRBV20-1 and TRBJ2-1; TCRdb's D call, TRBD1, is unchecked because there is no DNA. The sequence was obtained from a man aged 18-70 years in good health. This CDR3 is CSASIGSGKFF.